This TCR beta chain emerged from a study of T cell responses to AZD1222 COVID-19 vaccine. General study findings and limits: Only a handful of AZD1222 recipients tested seropositive at baseline.

TCRdb's copy holds only in-frame clones and misses some; the assay was immunoSEQ multiplex PCR. The profile covers around 97,000 clones, with 88% appearing a single time and 20% to 25% taken by the ten largest. Of note for this clone: Its antigen is still unknown.

The CDR3 spans 17 residues. The receptor comes from an adult in good health. The V and J genes are TRBV1 and TRBJ2-1; the table gives TRBD2 as D, unverified against the DNA. TRBV1 is a pseudogene. This material consisted of peripheral blood, taken on day 0 of AZD1222 vaccination. The CDR3 nucleotides read TGCACCAGCAGCCCTGAACCCCTCCGGACCGGGAACAATGAGCAGTTCTTC. It encodes CTSSPEPLRTGNNEQFF.